A selection of T cell receptor beta chains follows, all from one sample in a study of blood T cell repertoires in COVID-19. The table came from immunoSEQ multiplex PCR; TCRdb's copy has only in-frame clones and leaves some out. The table has around 100,000 clones, about 77% seen once. The sequencing input was peripheral blood. Receptors were obtained from a woman between 70 and 85 years old with acute or convalescent COVID-19. CDR3s include the opening cysteine and the closing phenylalanine or tryptophan. Each record gives: clone size, D gene, V gene, J gene, CDR3 length, CDR3 protein, CDR3 DNA. D genes are given only for firm matches. Clone size is not always given. Where it is, it says once, few, many or a class for expanded clones.

abundance: few
d_gene: TRBD1
v_gene: TRBV3-1/TRBV3-2
j_gene: TRBJ1-5
len: 14
CDR3aa: CASSQGTGSQPQHF
CDR3nt: TGTGCCAGCAGCCAAGGGACAGGGTCGCAGCCCCAGCATTTT

abundance: NA
d_gene: NA
v_gene: TRBV2
j_gene: TRBJ1-6
len: 17
CDR3aa: CASWTAWLSSYNSPLHF
CDR3nt: TGTGCCAGCTGGACAGCCTGGCTGAGCTCCTATAATTCACCCCTCCACTTT

abundance: NA
d_gene: TRBD1
v_gene: TRBV29-1
j_gene: TRBJ1-2
len: 12
CDR3aa: CSVNDRAQGYTF
CDR3nt: TGCAGCGTGAACGACAGGGCGCAGGGCTACACCTTC

abundance: NA
d_gene: TRBD2
v_gene: TRBV6-4
j_gene: TRBJ2-1
len: 17
CDR3aa: CASSDLRGSGGANEQFF
CDR3nt: TGTGCCAGCAGTGACCTCCGTGGTAGCGGGGGGGCCAATGAGCAGTTCTTC

abundance: NA
d_gene: NA
v_gene: TRBV7-2
j_gene: TRBJ2-1
len: 15
CDR3aa: CASSLAGAPHNEQFF
CDR3nt: TGTGCCAGCAGCTTGGCAGGGGCCCCCCACAATGAGCAGTTCTTC

abundance: NA
d_gene: TRBD1
v_gene: TRBV5-5
j_gene: TRBJ1-4
len: 14
CDR3aa: CASSEDRPPKKLFF
CDR3nt: TGTGCCAGCAGCGAGGACAGGCCTCCTAAAAAACTGTTTTTT

abundance: NA
d_gene: NA
v_gene: TRBV6-6
j_gene: TRBJ1-5
len: 15
CDR3aa: CASSYSGGARQPQHF
CDR3nt: TGTGCCAGCAGTTACTCAGGGGGGGCGCGACAGCCCCAGCATTTT

abundance: NA
d_gene: NA
v_gene: TRBV12-3/TRBV12-4
j_gene: TRBJ1-2
len: 11
CDR3aa: CASSSSYGYTF
CDR3nt: TGTGCCAGCAGTTCCTCGTATGGCTACACCTTC

abundance: NA
d_gene: NA
v_gene: TRBV6-6
j_gene: TRBJ2-7
len: 12
CDR3aa: CASSQGFHEQYF
CDR3nt: TGTGCCAGCAGCCAGGGATTCCACGAGCAGTACTTC

abundance: NA
d_gene: NA
v_gene: TRBV9
j_gene: TRBJ2-5
len: 14
CDR3aa: CASSALAIQETQYF
CDR3nt: TGTGCCAGCAGCGCTCTAGCGATACAAGAGACCCAGTACTTC

abundance: NA
d_gene: NA
v_gene: TRBV2
j_gene: TRBJ1-2
len: 14
CDR3aa: CASSDSERSYGYTF
CDR3nt: TGTGCCAGCAGTGACTCGGAACGGAGCTATGGCTACACCTTC

abundance: NA
d_gene: NA
v_gene: TRBV24-1
j_gene: TRBJ2-1
len: 12
CDR3aa: CATSVSGNEQFF
CDR3nt: TGTGCCACCAGTGTGTCGGGCAATGAGCAGTTCTTC

abundance: once
d_gene: TRBD1
v_gene: TRBV4-2
j_gene: TRBJ1-1
len: 16
CDR3aa: CASSQDRGPSSTEAFF
CDR3nt: TGTGCCAGCAGCCAAGATAGGGGGCCGAGCAGCACTGAAGCTTTCTTT

abundance: NA
d_gene: NA
v_gene: TRBV7-2
j_gene: TRBJ2-2
len: 12
CDR3aa: CASSLLSGELFF
CDR3nt: TGTGCCAGCAGCTTACTAAGCGGGGAGCTGTTTTTT

abundance: NA
d_gene: TRBD2
v_gene: TRBV6-6
j_gene: TRBJ2-1
len: 19
CDR3aa: CASNRPGLAGGRSYNEQFF
CDR3nt: TGTGCCAGCAATCGGCCGGGACTAGCGGGGGGGCGATCCTACAATGAGCAGTTCTTC

abundance: NA
d_gene: NA
v_gene: TRBV27
j_gene: TRBJ1-2
len: 13
CDR3aa: CASRSQGTYGYTF
CDR3nt: TGTGCCAGCAGGAGTCAGGGTACCTATGGCTACACCTTC

abundance: NA
d_gene: NA
v_gene: TRBV7-3
j_gene: TRBJ2-3
len: 16
CDR3aa: CASSLSSTRGADTQYF
CDR3nt: TGTGCCAGCAGCTTAAGTAGTACGCGGGGCGCAGATACGCAGTATTTT

abundance: NA
d_gene: TRBD2
v_gene: TRBV28
j_gene: TRBJ2-1
len: 18
CDR3aa: CATRRGLAGGRGYNEQFF
CDR3nt: TGTGCCACCCGGCGCGGGCTAGCGGGGGGGCGAGGCTACAATGAGCAGTTCTTC

abundance: NA
d_gene: NA
v_gene: TRBV30
j_gene: TRBJ1-1
len: 15
CDR3aa: CAWTRLNIPNTEAFF
CDR3nt: TGTGCCTGGACCAGGCTTAACATTCCGAACACTGAAGCTTTCTTT

abundance: NA
d_gene: NA
v_gene: TRBV7-9
j_gene: TRBJ1-2
len: 12
CDR3aa: CASSLGLYGYTF
CDR3nt: TGTGCCAGCAGCTTAGGTCTTTATGGCTACACCTTC

abundance: NA
d_gene: NA
v_gene: TRBV27
j_gene: TRBJ1-1
len: 12
CDR3aa: CASGPQGNEAFF
CDR3nt: TGTGCCAGCGGCCCTCAGGGTAATGAAGCTTTCTTT

abundance: few
d_gene: TRBD2
v_gene: TRBV5-1
j_gene: TRBJ2-7
len: 17
CDR3aa: CASSLGPSGGDSYEQYF
CDR3nt: TGCGCCAGCAGCTTGGGCCCGTCGGGGGGAGATTCCTACGAGCAGTACTTC

abundance: few
d_gene: TRBD1
v_gene: TRBV2
j_gene: TRBJ1-4
len: 15
CDR3aa: CASRVGQALNEKLFF
CDR3nt: TGTGCCAGCAGAGTGGGACAGGCCCTTAATGAAAAACTGTTTTTT

abundance: NA
d_gene: TRBD1
v_gene: TRBV7-8
j_gene: TRBJ1-5
len: 15
CDR3aa: CASSVQGTGSQPQHF
CDR3nt: TGTGCCAGCAGCGTACAAGGGACAGGGAGTCAGCCCCAGCATTTT